This TCR beta chain is from a study of T-cell reconstitution after alpha-beta-depleted transplantation in children. Study-wide results and caveats: There were reportedly several hundred expanded graft clones from which alpha-beta T cells came about two months after transplant. T-cell counts and diversity at one year following transplant were attributed mainly to newly produced T cells. Surviving recipient T cells and thymic progenitors underlay high day-60 TCRbeta diversity in some patients.

Trimming took 2 bases from V and 4 from J, leaving 14 bases between them. Germline V gene sequence: CDR1 MNHEY, CDR2 SVGAGI. The CDR3 consists of 16 residues. This clonotype appeared many times. Its antigen is not identified. Preparation of the TCRbeta library was carried out with unique molecular identifiers. TCRdb independently ran MiXCR on the PCR reads; one entry per CDR3 protein. The data hold about 490,000 distinct CDR3 sequences, with 10% to 13% observed a single time. The specimen comprised PBMCs, sampled before TCRalphabeta/CD19-depleted stem cell transplant. The J gene is TRBJ2-2, the V gene TRBV6-5, with a possible D match to TRBD2 (5 bases). This receptor was identified in a child younger than 10 with inherited bone marrow failure, due to receive a stem cell transplant. The chain's CDR3 is CASSYPPTSSTGELFF. The CDR3 DNA sequence: TGTGCCAGCAGTTACCCCCCTACTAGTTCCACCGGGGAGCTGTTTTTT.